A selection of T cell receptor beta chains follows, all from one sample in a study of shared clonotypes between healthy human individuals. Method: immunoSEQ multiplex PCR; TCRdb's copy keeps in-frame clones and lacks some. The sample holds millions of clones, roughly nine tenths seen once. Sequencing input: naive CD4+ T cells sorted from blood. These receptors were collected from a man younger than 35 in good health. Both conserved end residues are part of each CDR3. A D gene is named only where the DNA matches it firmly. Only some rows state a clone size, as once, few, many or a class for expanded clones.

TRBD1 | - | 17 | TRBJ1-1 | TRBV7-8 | CASSLPSVQGSGTEAFF | TGTGCCAGCAGCTTACCGTCCGTACAGGGGAGCGGCACTGAAGCTTTCTTT
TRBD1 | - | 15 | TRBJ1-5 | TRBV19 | CASTTTGVTNQPQHF | TGTGCCAGTACCACGACAGGGGTTACCAATCAGCCCCAGCATTTT
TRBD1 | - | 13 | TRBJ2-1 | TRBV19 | CASRRQGAGEQFF | TGTGCCAGTAGACGGCAGGGGGCTGGAGAGCAGTTCTTC
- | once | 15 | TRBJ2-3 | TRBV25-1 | CASSVEAGRVSTQYF | TGTGCCAGCAGTGTGGAGGCGGGTAGAGTGTCTACGCAGTATTTT
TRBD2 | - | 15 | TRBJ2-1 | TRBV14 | CASSLLTSGPNEQFF | TGTGCCAGCAGCCTTCTCACTAGCGGGCCGAATGAGCAGTTCTTC
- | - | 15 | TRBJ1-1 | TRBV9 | CASSVEGSWGTEAFF | TGTGCCAGCAGCGTAGAAGGGTCCTGGGGCACTGAAGCTTTCTTT
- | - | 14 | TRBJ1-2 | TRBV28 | CASTPSGAFYGYTF | TGTGCCAGCACCCCAAGCGGGGCCTTCTATGGCTACACCTTC
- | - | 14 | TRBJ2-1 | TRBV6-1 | CASSEGGMGEGLFF | TGTGCCAGCAGTGAAGGAGGTATGGGGGAAGGGTTGTTCTTC
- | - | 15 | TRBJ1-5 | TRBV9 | CASSVGDSDNQPQHF | TGTGCCAGCAGCGTAGGTGACAGTGACAATCAGCCCCAGCATTTT
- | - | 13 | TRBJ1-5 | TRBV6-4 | CASSDSPAQPQHF | TGTGCCAGCAGTGACTCCCCGGCTCAGCCCCAGCATTTT
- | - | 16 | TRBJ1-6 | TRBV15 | CATSRDSETPRPPLHF | TGTGCCACCAGCAGAGATTCGGAAACACCGAGGCCACCCCTCCACTTT
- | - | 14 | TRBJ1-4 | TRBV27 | CASSLLGGNEKLFF | TGTGCCAGCAGTTTATTGGGGGGGAATGAAAAACTGTTTTTT
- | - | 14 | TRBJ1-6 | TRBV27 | CASSLYGANSPLHF | TGTGCCAGCAGTTTATATGGGGCGAATTCACCCCTCCACTTT
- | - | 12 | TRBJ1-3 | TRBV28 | CASGGSGNTIYF | TGTGCCAGCGGGGGCTCTGGAAACACCATATATTTT
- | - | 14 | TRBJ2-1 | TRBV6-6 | CASSSGSSYNEQFF | TGTGCCAGCAGTTCCGGGAGTTCCTACAATGAGCAGTTCTTC
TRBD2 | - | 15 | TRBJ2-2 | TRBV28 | CASSPRAAGAGELFF | TGTGCCAGCAGTCCCCGGGCTGCGGGGGCCGGGGAGCTGTTTTTT
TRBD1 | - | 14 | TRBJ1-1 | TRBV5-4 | CASSSGQGATEAFF | TGTGCCAGCAGCTCCGGACAGGGCGCGACTGAAGCTTTCTTT
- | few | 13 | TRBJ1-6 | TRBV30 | CAWNGQEGSPLHF | TGTGCCTGGAACGGTCAGGAAGGTTCACCCCTCCACTTT
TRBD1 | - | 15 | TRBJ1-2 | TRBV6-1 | CASSPGGMANYGYTF | TGTGCCAGCAGTCCAGGGGGGATGGCTAACTATGGCTACACCTTC
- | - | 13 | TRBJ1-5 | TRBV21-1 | CASSKVDNQPQHF | TGTGCCAGCAGCAAAGTTGACAATCAGCCCCAGCATTTT
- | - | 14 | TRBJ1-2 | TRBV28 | CASSLFAAFYGYTF | TGTGCCAGCAGTTTATTTGCAGCTTTCTATGGCTACACCTTC
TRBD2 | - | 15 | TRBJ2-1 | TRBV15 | CATSLGTSGPDEQFF | TGTGCCACCAGCCTTGGGACTAGCGGCCCGGATGAGCAGTTCTTC
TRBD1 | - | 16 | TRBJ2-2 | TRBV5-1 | CASSTRQGSNTGELFF | TGCGCCAGCAGCACCCGACAGGGGTCGAACACCGGGGAGCTGTTTTTT
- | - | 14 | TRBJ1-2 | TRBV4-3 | CASSQEVGNYGYTF | TGCGCCAGCAGCCAAGAGGTTGGGAACTATGGCTACACCTTC
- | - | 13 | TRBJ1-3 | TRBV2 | CASQPMAGNTIYF | TGTGCCAGCCAACCCATGGCTGGAAACACCATATATTTT
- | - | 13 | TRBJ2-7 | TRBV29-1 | CSVDVGVRGEQYF | TGCAGCGTTGATGTGGGGGTGAGAGGCGAGCAGTACTTC
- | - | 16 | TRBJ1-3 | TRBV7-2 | CASSLVSLSSGNTIYF | TGTGCCAGCAGCTTAGTTTCTCTCAGCTCTGGAAACACCATATATTTT
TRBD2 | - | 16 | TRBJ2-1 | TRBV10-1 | CASSEGTSGDYNEQFF | TGCGCCAGCAGTGAAGGGACTAGCGGGGATTACAATGAGCAGTTCTTC
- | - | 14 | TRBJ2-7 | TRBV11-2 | CASSLVGRRYEQYF | TGTGCCAGCAGCTTAGTAGGACGAAGGTACGAGCAGTACTTC
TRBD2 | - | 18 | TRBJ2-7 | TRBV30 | CAWSSDRRPSGTRYEQYF | TGTGCCTGGAGTTCGGACAGGAGGCCTAGCGGGACCCGCTACGAGCAGTACTTC
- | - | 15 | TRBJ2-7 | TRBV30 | CAWSVSRRGSYEQYF | TGTGCCTGGAGTGTCTCGCGACGGGGCTCCTACGAGCAGTACTTC
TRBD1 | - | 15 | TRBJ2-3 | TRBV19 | CASSKGTGRGDTQYF | TGTGCCAGTAGTAAAGGGACAGGGAGGGGGGATACGCAGTATTTT
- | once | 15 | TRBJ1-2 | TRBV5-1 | CASSLGLGPNYGYTF | TGCGCCAGCAGCTTGGGGCTAGGCCCAAACTATGGCTACACCTTC
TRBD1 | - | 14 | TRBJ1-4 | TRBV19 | CASSIRGGREKLFF | TGTGCCAGTAGTATCAGGGGGGGACGTGAAAAACTGTTTTTT
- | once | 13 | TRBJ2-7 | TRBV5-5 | CASSIRTFDEQYF | TGTGCCAGCAGCATCCGGACATTCGACGAGCAGTACTTC
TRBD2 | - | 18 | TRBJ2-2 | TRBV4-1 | CASSQDLKLAGGGGELFF | TGCGCCAGCAGCCAAGACCTGAAACTAGCGGGAGGTGGGGGGGAGCTGTTTTTT
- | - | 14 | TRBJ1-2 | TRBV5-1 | CASSLDTPNYGYTF | TGCGCCAGCAGCTTGGACACGCCAAACTATGGCTACACCTTC
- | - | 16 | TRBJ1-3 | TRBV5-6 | CASSPRGATPGNTIYF | TGTGCCAGCAGCCCACGCGGGGCCACCCCTGGAAACACCATATATTTT
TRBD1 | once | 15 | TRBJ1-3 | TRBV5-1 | CASSLSGGSGNTIYF | TGCGCCAGCAGCTTGTCAGGGGGCTCTGGAAACACCATATATTTT
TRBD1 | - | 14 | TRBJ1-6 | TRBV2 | CASSGQGLNSPLHF | TGTGCCAGCAGTGGACAGGGCCTTAATTCACCCCTCCACTTT
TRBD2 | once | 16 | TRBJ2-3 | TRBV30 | CAWSVSAGGRTDTQYF | TGTGCCTGGAGTGTATCAGCGGGAGGGCGCACAGATACGCAGTATTTT
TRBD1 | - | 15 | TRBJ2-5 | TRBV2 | CASDRQGAFQETQYF | TGTGCCAGCGACAGACAGGGGGCTTTCCAAGAGACCCAGTACTTC
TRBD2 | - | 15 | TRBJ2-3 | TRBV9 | CASSVVGLSTDTQYF | TGTGCCAGCAGCGTAGTGGGACTAAGCACAGATACGCAGTATTTT
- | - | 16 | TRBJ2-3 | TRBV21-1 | CASSNPGGLSTDTQYF | TGTGCCAGCAGCAACCCTGGGGGGTTAAGCACAGATACGCAGTATTTT
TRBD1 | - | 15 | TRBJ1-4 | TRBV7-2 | CASSPQTGGAEKLFF | TGTGCCAGCAGCCCCCAGACAGGGGGAGCGGAAAAACTGTTTTTT
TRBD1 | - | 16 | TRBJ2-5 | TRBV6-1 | CASSEPGQGLQETQYF | TGTGCCAGCAGTGAGCCGGGACAGGGGTTGCAAGAGACCCAGTACTTC
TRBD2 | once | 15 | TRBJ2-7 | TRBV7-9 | CASSLRTSGAYEQYF | TGTGCCAGCAGCTTACGGACTAGCGGCGCCTACGAGCAGTACTTC
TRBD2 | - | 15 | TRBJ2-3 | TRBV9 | CASSRAGGSADTQYF | TGTGCCAGCAGTCGAGCGGGAGGGTCGGCAGATACGCAGTATTTT
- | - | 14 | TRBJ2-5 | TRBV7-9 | CASSSGSSASTQYF | TGTGCCAGCAGCTCCGGTAGTTCGGCGAGCACCCAGTACTTC
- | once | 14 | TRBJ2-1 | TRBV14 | CASSVQVGGYEQFF | TGTGCCAGCAGCGTACAGGTCGGAGGCTATGAGCAGTTCTTC
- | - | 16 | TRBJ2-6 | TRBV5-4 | CASSLAGVSGANVLTF | TGTGCCAGCAGCTTGGCCGGGGTCTCTGGGGCCAACGTCCTGACTTTC
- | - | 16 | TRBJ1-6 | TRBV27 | CASSRQISSYNSPLHF | TGTGCCAGCAGTAGACAGATAAGCTCCTATAATTCACCCCTCCACTTT